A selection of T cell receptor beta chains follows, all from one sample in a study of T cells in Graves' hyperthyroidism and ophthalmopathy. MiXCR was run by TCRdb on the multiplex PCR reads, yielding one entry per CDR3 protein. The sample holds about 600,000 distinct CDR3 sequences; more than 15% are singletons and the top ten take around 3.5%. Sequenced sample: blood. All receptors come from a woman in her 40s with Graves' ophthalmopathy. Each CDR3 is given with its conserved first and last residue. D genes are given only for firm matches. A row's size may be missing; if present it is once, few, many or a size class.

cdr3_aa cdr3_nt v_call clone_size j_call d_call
CASTIGETQYF TGTGCCAGCACTATAGGAGAGACCCAGTACTTC TRBV2 few TRBJ2-5 NA
CASSRTQTRASYEQYF TGTGCCAGCAGTAGAACCCAGACCCGAGCCTCCTACGAGCAGTACTTC TRBV6-1 NA TRBJ2-7 NA
CASSAILSGGIQYF TGTGCCAGCAGCGCCATATTGAGCGGGGGGATTCAGTACTTC TRBV7-8 NA TRBJ2-4 TRBD2
CASSRYGDRRYGETQYF TGTGCCAGCAGCCGATACGGGGACAGGCGATATGGAGAGACCCAGTACTTC TRBV7-9 many TRBJ2-5 TRBD1
CASSPTGEQEKLFF TGTGCCAGCAGTCCTACAGGGGAACAAGAAAAACTGTTTTTT TRBV28 many TRBJ1-4 TRBD1
CSARETLYNEQFF TGCAGTGCTAGAGAAACTCTATACAATGAGCAGTTCTTC TRBV20-1 many TRBJ2-1 NA
CASSEEGQGSPEQFF TGTGCCAGCAGTGAAGAGGGGCAGGGTTCACCTGAGCAGTTCTTC TRBV2 few TRBJ2-1 NA
CASSEPGSPHSPLHF TGTGCCAGCAGTGAACCGGGAAGTCCGCATTCACCCCTCCACTTT TRBV6-1 NA TRBJ1-6 NA
CASSLGLNYEQYF TGTGCCAGCAGCTTAGGCCTAAACTACGAGCAGTACTTC TRBV7-2 many TRBJ2-7 NA
CASSLLRTGDGYTF TGTGCCAGCAGTTTACTCCGGACAGGGGATGGCTACACCTTC TRBV12-3/TRBV12-4 NA TRBJ1-2 TRBD1
CASSFVFNQPQHF TGTGCCAGCAGCTTCGTCTTCAATCAGCCCCAGCATTTT TRBV7-8 few TRBJ1-5 NA
CASSQAATGGSSYNEQFF TGCGCCAGCAGCCAAGCCGCAACAGGGGGAAGCTCCTACAATGAGCAGTTCTTC TRBV4-1 few TRBJ2-1 TRBD1
CASRPPMSETGAFF TGTGCCAGCAGACCACCCATGAGTGAAACTGGAGCTTTCTTT TRBV2 NA TRBJ1-1 NA
CASSFSLGHFHF TGTGCCAGCAGCTTCAGTCTGGGACACTTCCACTTT TRBV7-9 few TRBJ1-6 NA
CASSVDRGDEQFF TGTGCCAGCAGTGTGGACAGGGGAGATGAGCAGTTCTTC TRBV6-1 NA TRBJ2-1 TRBD1
CASNATYPFSYNEQFF TGTGCCAGCAACGCCACTTACCCATTTTCCTACAATGAGCAGTTCTTC TRBV6-4 NA TRBJ2-1 NA
CASSQATGTTYNEQFF TGTGCCAGCAGCCAAGCGACCGGGACTACCTACAATGAGCAGTTCTTC TRBV14 few TRBJ2-1 TRBD2
CASSRQGNYGYTF TGTGCCAGCAGCCGACAGGGTAACTATGGCTACACCTTC TRBV3-1 many TRBJ1-2 TRBD1
CASSLGTGPSPTEISLHF TGCGCCAGCAGCTTGGGGACAGGCCCAAGCCCCACTGAGATATCCCTCCACTTT TRBV5-1 many TRBJ1-6 TRBD1
CASSLATPTEAFF TGCGCCAGCAGCTTGGCGACACCTACTGAAGCTTTCTTT TRBV5-1 many TRBJ1-1 NA
CSAFGGDSYAPYEQYF TGCAGTGCTTTTGGAGGGGACAGTTATGCCCCCTACGAGCAGTACTTC TRBV20-1 many TRBJ2-7 NA
CASSVEGLALQETQYF TGTGCCAGCAGCGTAGAGGGTCTAGCCCTCCAAGAGACCCAGTACTTC TRBV9 few TRBJ2-5 NA
CATSDPNPHSRHHQPQHF TGTGCCACCAGTGATCCCAACCCCCATTCTCGGCACCATCAGCCCCAGCATTTT TRBV24-1 few TRBJ1-5 NA
CASSSPWGGHEQYF TGTGCCAGCAGTTCCCCCTGGGGGGGGCACGAGCAGTACTTC TRBV6-1 few TRBJ2-7 NA
CASSAGTDITDTQYF TGTGCCAGCAGCGCCGGGACAGACATCACAGATACGCAGTATTTT TRBV11-3 many TRBJ2-3 TRBD1
CSAVAGGRTGELFF TGCAGTGCTGTCGCAGGGGGCCGGACCGGGGAGCTGTTTTTT TRBV20-1 NA TRBJ2-2 TRBD1
CASSIRLAEYNEQFF TGTGCCAGCAGCATAAGACTAGCGGAGTACAATGAGCAGTTCTTC TRBV7-9 few TRBJ2-1 TRBD2
CASNRDRDYNEQFF TGTGCCAGCAACCGGGACAGGGACTACAATGAGCAGTTCTTC TRBV2 many TRBJ2-1 TRBD1
CASRPGTRGTQETQYF TGTGCCAGCAGGCCCGGGACTAGGGGGACCCAAGAGACCCAGTACTTC TRBV2 NA TRBJ2-5 TRBD2
CSASGTSGGGETQYF TGCAGTGCTTCCGGGACTAGCGGGGGGGGGGAGACCCAGTACTTC TRBV20-1 NA TRBJ2-5 TRBD2
CASSDEGTSGRSEQFF TGTGCCAGCAGTGACGAGGGGACTAGCGGGAGGAGTGAGCAGTTCTTC TRBV2 NA TRBJ2-1 TRBD2
CATSDPTGGGNQPQHF TGTGCCACCAGTGACCCCACAGGGGGAGGTAATCAGCCCCAGCATTTT TRBV24-1 many TRBJ1-5 TRBD1
CASSDPAGPWHQPQHF TGTGCCAGCAGTGACCCGGCAGGGCCGTGGCATCAGCCCCAGCATTTT TRBV6-4 few TRBJ1-5 NA
CASSPGTGQEETQYF TGTGCCAGCTCGCCCGGGACAGGCCAAGAAGAGACCCAGTACTTC TRBV18 NA TRBJ2-5 TRBD1